The 14 T cell receptor beta chains below all came from one sample that was sequenced in a study of graft-versus-host responses after intestinal transplantation. Assay used: immunoSEQ multiplex PCR; TCRdb lists only in-frame clones, some missing. This sample has about 57,000 clones, with approximately 90% found just once. This sample comprised PBMCs, obtained 26 days after transplant. The receptors were sampled from a human patient who received an intestinal transplant, so some T cells may come from the graft donor.

The V call is TRBV7-9, the J call TRBJ1-1; TRBD1 might be the D (5 bases). Per germline, CDR1 SEHNR and CDR2 FQNEAQ (reference sequence). Trimming took 4 bases from V and 3 from J, leaving 12 bases between them. CDR3 size: 14 residues. The CDR3 DNA reads TGTGCCAGCAGCTCCACATGGGGCTACACTGAAGCTTTCTTT. It is translated as CASSSTWGYTEAFF.

The chain has TRBV28 and TRBJ2-2; tentatively, D is TRBD1 (5 bases). Per germline, CDR1 MDHEN and CDR2 SYDVKM. Trimming stripped 5 bases from V and 5 bases from J, with 18 bases between. This CDR3 region has 16 residues. CDR3 DNA: TGTGCCAGCAGTCCCGTTAGGGCAGGGCGGACCGGGGAGCTGTTTTTT. This codes for CASSPVRAGRTGELFF.

The V gene is TRBV7-5, the J gene TRBJ2-7; TRBD2 was called by the table and not checked on the DNA. TRBV7-5 is a known pseudogene. This CDR3 has 13 amino acids. The CDR3 nucleotides are TGTGCCAGAAGCGTGGTAGAGGCCTACGAGCAGTACGTC. Protein product: CARSVVEAYEQYV.

This clone showed up just a few times. This chain joins TRBV19 and TRBJ2-7, with D perhaps matching TRBD1 (6 bases). Germline loops: CDR1 LNHDA, CDR2 SQIVND (reference sequence). V was pared by 6 bases and J by 7 bases, with 19 bases between. CDR3 size: 14 residues. The CDR3 DNA follows: TGTGCCAGTAGCTCGTGGGGGCCCTCTCAAGAGCAGTACTTC. Protein: CASSSWGPSQEQYF. Together with reference TRBV19 and TRBJ2-7, the CDR3 gives the full variable domain: DGGITQSPKYLFRKEGQNVTLSCEQNLNHDAMYWYRQDPGQGLRLIYYSQIVNDFQKGDIAEGYSVSREKKESFPLTVTSAQKNPTAFYLCASSSWGPSQEQYFGPGTRLTVT.

This chain links TRBV10-1 with TRBJ2-2; 10 bases are shared with TRBD1. V dropped 1 base and J dropped 1; count of bases not matched to a gene: 0. CDR1 and CDR2 (germline): WNHNN, SYGVQD (reference sequence). This CDR3 contains 16 residues. CDR3 sequence (DNA): TGCGCCAGCAGTGAGTGGGACAGGGGGAACACCGGGGAGCTGTTTTTT. Translating it yields CASSEWDRGNTGELFF.

The rearrangement uses TRBV5-4 and TRBJ2-3, with 7 bases matching TRBD1. Trimming took 10 bases from V and 4 from J; bases not matched to a gene: 9. In germline, CDR1 is SGHNT, CDR2 YYREEE (reference sequence). The CDR3 length is 13 residues. CDR3 bases: TGTGCCGGGACGACCCAGGGGGCAGATACGCAGTATTTT. As protein: CAGTTQGADTQYF. The full variable domain, with the rest looked up from reference TRBV5-4 and TRBJ2-3, is ETGVTQSPTHLIKTRGQQVTLRCSSQSGHNTVSWYQQALGQGPQFIFQYYREEENGRGNFPPRFSGLQFPNYSSELNVNALELDDSALYLCAGTTQGADTQYFGPGTRLTVL.

As concerns this clone: One end of the junction is discordant with germline, which a read error may explain. The chain is built from TRBV5-1 and TRBJ2-4; D call uncertain. CDR1 and CDR2 (germline): SGHRS, YFSETQ. This CDR3 is 10 amino acids long. The CDR3 nucleotides are TGCGCCAGCAGCTTTCTTTTATCCAGCTTC. It specifies CASSFLLSSF. The whole variable domain, filled in from reference TRBV5-1 and TRBJ2-4, reads KAGVTQTPRYLIKTRGQQVTLSCSPISGHRSVSWYQQTPGQGLQFLFEYFSETQRNKGNFPGRFSGRQFSNSRSEMNVSTLELGDSALYLCASSFLLSSFGAGTRLSVL.

This rearrangement joins TRBV6-6 to TRBJ2-7; 7 bases are a match to TRBD2. The CDR3 extends over 15 amino acids. V gave up 6 bases and J gave up 0 bases; unmatched junction bases: 8. In germline, CDR1 is MNHNY, CDR2 SVGAGI (reference sequence). The DNA for the CDR3 is TGTGCCAGCAGAGACTCTAGCGGCAGCTCCTACGAGCAGTACGTC. Translating gives CASRDSSGSSYEQYV.

The chain has TRBV6-6 and TRBJ1-4, with 9 bases identical to TRBD1. This CDR3 has 15 amino acids. After removal of 0 bases from V and 9 bases from J, the junction contained 5 bases not matched to a gene. In germline, CDR1 is MNHNY, CDR2 SVGAGI (reference sequence). CDR3 sequence: CASSYSRDRDQKLFF. The CDR3 nucleotides are TGTGCCAGCAGTTACTCCCGGGACAGGGACCAAAAACTGTTTTTT.

V and J are TRBV6-1 and TRBJ2-1; D unresolved. This CDR3 has 14 amino acids. V lost 4 bases and J lost 4, with 11 bases in between. Per germline, CDR1 MNHNS and CDR2 SASEGT. The CDR3 sequence is CASSVAELYNEQFF. CDR3 nucleotide sequence: TGTGCCAGCAGTGTTGCGGAGCTATACAATGAGCAGTTCTTC.

This chain uses TRBV10-3 with TRBJ2-1; 8 nucleotides match TRBD2. Germline V gene sequence: CDR1 ENHRY, CDR2 SYGVKD. J gave up 0 bases and V 5 bases, and 3 bases lay outside the gene matches. This CDR3 region has 15 residues. Here the CDR3 DNA reads TGTGCCATCAGTCTACTAGCGGACTCCTACAATGAGCAGTTCTTC. It codes for CAISLLADSYNEQFF.

The chain is built from TRBV19 and TRBJ1-1, with unresolved D. Trimming took off 3 bases at V and 1 base at J, with 6 bases between the two ends. Germline V lookup: CDR1 LNHDA, CDR2 SQIVND (reference sequence). The length of the CDR3 is 13 residues. The DNA of the CDR3 is TGTGCCAGTAGTATTAGCGAGAACACTGAAGCTTTCTTT. Translating it yields CASSISENTEAFF.

The chain joins TRBV4-2 to TRBJ1-1; the D is unclear. V shed 1 base and J shed 0 bases, with 12 bases lying between them. Per the germline V gene, CDR1 is LGHNA and CDR2 is YNFKEQ. The CDR3 is 16 residues long. The CDR3 is CASSQVRDSMNTEAFF. DNA of the CDR3: TGTGCCAGCAGCCAAGTCCGAGATTCGATGAACACTGAAGCTTTCTTT.

This clone has a handful of counts. The chain uses TRBV4-2 and TRBJ1-5; weak D call: TRBD1 (5 bases). The CDR3 runs 17 residues. Germline V gene lookup returns CDR1 LGHNA and CDR2 YNFKEQ. The V and J ends lost 1 base and 4 bases respectively, with 17 bases between them. The CDR3 spells CASSQGVHGQGNQPQHF. The CDR3 bases are TGTGCCAGCAGCCAAGGGGTTCATGGGCAGGGAAATCAGCCCCAGCATTTT.